The rows below give T cell receptor beta chains drawn from one sample of a study of blood T cell repertoires in COVID-19. TCRdb's copy holds only in-frame clones and misses some; the assay was immunoSEQ multiplex PCR. The sample records under 350,000 clones, about 89% being singletons. The sample taken for sequencing was PBMCs or T cells enriched from blood (not recorded which). These receptors originate from a woman aged 40 to 50 who had recovered from COVID-19. The CDR3 runs from the conserved cysteine through the conserved F or W. A D gene is named only where the DNA matches it firmly. For some rows the clone size is stated as once, few or many, or as a class when expanded; others skip it.

d_call	clone_size	v_call	j_call	cdr3_aa	cdr3_nt
TRBD1	NA	TRBV4-3	TRBJ1-6	CASSQDSGQGNSPLHF	TGCGCCAGCAGCCAAGATAGCGGACAGGGTAATTCACCCCTCCACTTT
NA	NA	TRBV11-2	TRBJ2-3	CASSLQTDTQYF	TGTGCCAGCAGCTTGCAGACAGATACGCAGTATTTT
TRBD2	NA	TRBV30	TRBJ2-2	CAWSGREGLTGELFF	TGTGCCTGGAGTGGACGGGAGGGCCTTACCGGGGAGCTGTTTTTT
TRBD1	NA	TRBV9	TRBJ1-6	CASSLTGGYSPLHF	TGTGCCAGCAGCCTCACAGGGGGATATTCACCCCTCCACTTT
TRBD1	NA	TRBV11-2	TRBJ2-1	CASLLVQGQGRNEQFF	TGTGCCAGCCTCCTAGTCCAGGGACAGGGGAGGAATGAGCAGTTCTTC
NA	NA	TRBV5-6	TRBJ1-2	CASSDTYPTVHF	TGTGCCAGCAGCGATACTTACCCGACAGTCCACTTC
NA	NA	TRBV11-3	TRBJ1-2	CASSSHTDLLYGYTF	TGTGCCAGCAGCTCTCACACCGATCTGCTCTATGGCTACACCTTC
TRBD1	NA	TRBV29-1	TRBJ1-2	CSVDLAGTGEYGYTF	TGCAGCGTTGACCTCGCCGGGACAGGAGAGTATGGCTACACCTTC
TRBD1	NA	TRBV14	TRBJ2-6	CASSQERATGGTGLANVLTF	TGTGCCAGCAGCCAAGAAAGGGCGACAGGGGGTACTGGTTTAGCCAACGTCCTGACTTTC
TRBD1	NA	TRBV13	TRBJ2-7	CASSLAGGWNEQYF	TGTGCCAGCAGCTTAGCAGGGGGCTGGAACGAGCAGTACTTC
TRBD1	NA	TRBV3-1/TRBV3-2	TRBJ2-7	CASSTPGQGAYEQYF	TGTGCCAGCAGCACCCCGGGACAGGGGGCCTACGAGCAGTACTTC
TRBD1	NA	TRBV9	TRBJ1-2	CASSVGTGQRYTF	TGTGCCAGCAGCGTTGGGACAGGGCAGCGCTACACCTTC
NA	NA	TRBV2	TRBJ2-3	CASIREGVADTQYF	TGTGCCAGCATCCGCGAGGGAGTAGCAGATACGCAGTATTTT
TRBD1	NA	TRBV7-7	TRBJ2-1	CASSWDRTSYNEQFF	TGTGCTAGCAGCTGGGACAGGACCTCCTACAATGAGCAGTTCTTC
NA	NA	TRBV6-1	TRBJ2-7	CASSEVLQKYEQYF	TGTGCCAGCAGTGAAGTTTTGCAGAAATACGAGCAGTACTTC
TRBD1	NA	TRBV5-1	TRBJ1-2	CASSLGQGLYGYTF	TGCGCCAGCAGCTTGGGACAGGGACTCTATGGCTACACCTTC
TRBD1	NA	TRBV5-1	TRBJ1-2	CASSFTTGNYGYTF	TGCGCCAGCAGCTTCACGACAGGGAACTATGGCTACACCTTC
TRBD1	NA	TRBV12-3/TRBV12-4	TRBJ1-1	CASRGQKLEAFF	TGTGCCAGCAGGGGACAGAAATTAGAAGCTTTCTTT
TRBD1	NA	TRBV3-1/TRBV3-2	TRBJ1-2	CASSPTRDRDYGYTF	TGTGCCAGCAGCCCAACCCGGGACAGGGACTATGGCTACACCTTC
NA	NA	TRBV4-1	TRBJ1-6	CASSQDYRGGGSGSPLHF	TGCGCCAGCAGCCAAGATTATCGGGGGGGCGGTTCGGGTTCACCCCTCCACTTT
NA	NA	TRBV3-1/TRBV3-2	TRBJ2-1	CASSLMTRASGMGEQFF	TGTGCCAGCAGCCTAATGACTAGAGCTTCGGGAATGGGTGAGCAGTTCTTC
TRBD1	NA	TRBV5-1	TRBJ1-2	CASSRGQGAFNYGYTF	TGCGCCAGCAGCCGGGGACAGGGGGCTTTCAACTATGGCTACACCTTC
TRBD2	NA	TRBV25-1	TRBJ2-1	CASSDPSGRAYNEQFF	TGTGCCAGCAGTGATCCTAGCGGGAGAGCCTACAATGAGCAGTTCTTC
TRBD1	NA	TRBV5-1	TRBJ2-2	CASSLGTGAGELFF	TGCGCCAGCAGTCTCGGGACAGGGGCCGGGGAGCTGTTTTTT
TRBD1	NA	TRBV12-3/TRBV12-4	TRBJ2-3	CASRGQADTQYF	TGTGCCAGCAGGGGACAGGCAGATACGCAGTATTTT
NA	NA	TRBV4-1	TRBJ2-7	CASSQDDSGDTYEQYF	TGCGCCAGCAGCCAAGATGATTCGGGAGACACCTACGAGCAGTACTTC
NA	NA	TRBV7-2	TRBJ1-2	CASSPDWTENYGYTF	TGTGCCAGCAGCCCGGACTGGACGGAGAACTATGGCTACACCTTC
TRBD1	NA	TRBV9	TRBJ1-1	CASSTGGGNTEAFF	TGTGCCAGCAGCACAGGGGGCGGGAACACTGAAGCTTTCTTT
NA	NA	TRBV2	TRBJ2-3	CASSEAAFGADTQYF	TGTGCCAGCAGTGAAGCCGCGTTCGGAGCAGATACGCAGTATTTT
TRBD1	NA	TRBV6-5	TRBJ1-3	CASAPDRFSGNTIYF	TGTGCCAGCGCCCCGGACAGGTTTTCTGGAAACACCATATATTTT
TRBD1	few	TRBV2	TRBJ1-2	CASRDRGFGYTF	TGTGCCAGCAGGGACAGGGGATTTGGCTACACCTTC
TRBD1	NA	TRBV6-5	TRBJ1-1	CASSFGDRGNTEAFF	TGTGCCAGCAGTTTCGGCGACAGGGGAAACACTGAAGCTTTCTTT
NA	NA	TRBV4-1	TRBJ2-5	CASSQEINRLETQYF	TGCGCCAGCAGCCAAGAAATTAATAGACTGGAGACCCAGTACTTC
NA	NA	TRBV25-1	TRBJ1-1	CAAGRGYTEAFF	TGTGCCGCAGGGAGGGGTTACACTGAAGCTTTCTTT